This T cell receptor beta chain was recovered during a study of shared clonotypes between healthy human individuals. Naive CD8 isolation took CD45RO-negative cells positively selected for CCR7 and excluded terminally differentiated effector memory CD45RA+ cells. CDR3 size: 16 residues. In germline, CDR1 is SGHRS, CDR2 YFSETQ. Trimming removed 4 bases from V and 1 base from J, with 17 bases in between. A word on this clone: What it binds is unknown.

Data came from immunoSEQ multiplex PCR; TCRdb stores just in-frame clones and leaves some out. This table has roughly 1,800,000 clones, about 95% appearing once. General study findings and limits: Clonotype sharing among donors likely depends on sequencing depth. Among a handful of donors, roughly 5% of naive CD4 clonotypes were found in common. Some clonotypes were shared by all four sorted-subset donors, while others were not shared. The non-shared ones had lower generation probabilities than the shared ones.

Source material: naive CD8+ T cells sorted from blood. This rearrangement joins TRBV5-1 to TRBJ1-1, with D unresolved. The source of this sequence is a man aged 18 to 30 in good health. CDR3 protein: CASSPGRAMQNTEAFF. The CDR3 bases are TGCGCCAGCAGCCCTGGGAGGGCAATGCAGAACACTGAAGCTTTCTTT.